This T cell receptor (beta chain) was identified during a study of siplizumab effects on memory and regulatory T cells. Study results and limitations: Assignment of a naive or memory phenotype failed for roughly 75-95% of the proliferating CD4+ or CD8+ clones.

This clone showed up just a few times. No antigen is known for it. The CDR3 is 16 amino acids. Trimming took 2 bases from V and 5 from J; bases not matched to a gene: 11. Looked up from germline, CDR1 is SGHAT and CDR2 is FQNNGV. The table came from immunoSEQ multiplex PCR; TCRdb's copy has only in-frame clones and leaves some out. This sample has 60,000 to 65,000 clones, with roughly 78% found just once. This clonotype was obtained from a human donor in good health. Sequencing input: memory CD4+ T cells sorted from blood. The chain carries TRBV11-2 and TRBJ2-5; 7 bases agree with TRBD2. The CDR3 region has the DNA TGTGCCAGCAGCTTATCCTGGGCGGGGGTAGGGGAGACCCAGTACTTC. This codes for CASSLSWAGVGETQYF.